This T cell receptor (beta chain) was sequenced during a study of blood T cell repertoires in COVID-19. Study overall: Samples representing acute and convalescent COVID-19 were sourced from the United States, Italy and Spain. Nucleic acid was either cDNA or gDNA, and it came from T cells, B-cell-depleted T cells, or PBMCs.

The ends were cut back, 1 base at V and 3 bases at J, with 9 bases in the middle. The CDR3 is 15 residues long. Germline CDR1 SGHVS, CDR2 FNYEAQ. How the authors handled the data: Reference gene primer amplification in the assay estimated nucleated cell counts. Sequencing was performed with immunoSEQ multiplex PCR; in TCRdb, only in-frame clones are kept and a portion is missing. V, J and clone size are taken as reported in that table, and D and trimming were inferred from the DNA itself. The sample has about 230,000 clones, 70% to 90% seen once. The receptor's source is a woman between 18 and 30 years old who had recovered from COVID-19. The chain combines TRBV7-6 with TRBJ1-4, with D unclear. Sequencing was done on a sample of peripheral blood. The DNA of the CDR3 is TGTGCCAGCAGCTTAGAGGCAGAGGCTAATGAAAAACTGTTTTTT. Translating it yields CASSLEAEANEKLFF.